This TCR beta chain was sequenced in a study of T cells in tuberculosis. After removal of 3 bases from V and 1 base from J, the junction contained 7 bases not matched to a gene. The CDR3 sequence is 16 residues long. Per germline, CDR1 LNHDA and CDR2 SQIVND (reference sequence). Only in-frame clones appear in the TCRdb table, and some are missing; sequencing was by immunoSEQ multiplex PCR. Of about 34,000 clones listed, approximately 93% are singletons. Comment on this clone: Antigen specificity is unknown.

Study conclusions and caveats: Active tuberculosis TCR-alpha repertoires lay closer to GMM-specific TCRs than IGRA-negative controls, suggesting clonal expansion.

The TCR originated in a donor aged 10-29 years with latent tuberculosis or without tuberculosis infection. The V call is TRBV19, the J call TRBJ1-2; TRBD1 aligns across 8 bases. Sequencing was carried out using PBMCs. The CDR3 region is CASSISSGQGNYGYTF. The CDR3 DNA sequence: TGTGCCAGTAGTATCTCGAGTGGACAGGGTAACTATGGCTACACCTTC.